This T cell receptor (beta chain) appears in the sequencing data of a study of shared clonotypes between healthy human individuals. CDR3 size: 14 residues. The germline gives CDR1 MRHNA, CDR2 SNTAGT. Trimming took 4 bases from V and 0 from J, leaving 6 bases between them. This table comes from immunoSEQ multiplex PCR, and its TCRdb copy is limited to in-frame clones, with some not included. Here the sample spans 700,000 or so clones, roughly 78% being singletons. Donors were healthy HIV-negative adults without recently reported acute infections or vaccinations. The sequencing sample was made of memory CD4+ T cells sorted from blood. Subset defined: CD45RA-negative fraction. The sequence was collected from a young woman in good health. The V and J genes are TRBV6-4 and TRBJ1-4, with D unresolved. This CDR3 is CASSASSTNEKLFF. For the CDR3, the DNA is TGTGCCAGCAGTGCATCATCAACTAATGAAAAACTGTTTTTT.